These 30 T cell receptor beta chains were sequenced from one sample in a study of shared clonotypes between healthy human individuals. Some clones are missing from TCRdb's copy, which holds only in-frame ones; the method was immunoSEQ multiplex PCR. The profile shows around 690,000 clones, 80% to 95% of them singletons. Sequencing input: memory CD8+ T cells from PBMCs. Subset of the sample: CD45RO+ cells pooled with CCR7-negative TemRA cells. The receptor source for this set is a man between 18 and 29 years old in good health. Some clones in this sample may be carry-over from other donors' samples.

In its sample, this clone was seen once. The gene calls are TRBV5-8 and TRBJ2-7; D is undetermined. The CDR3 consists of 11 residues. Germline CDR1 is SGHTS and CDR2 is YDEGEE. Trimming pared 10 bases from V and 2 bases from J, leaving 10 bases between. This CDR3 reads CAVGPTYEQYF. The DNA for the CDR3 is TGTGCCGTAGGGCCCACCTACGAGCAGTACTTC.

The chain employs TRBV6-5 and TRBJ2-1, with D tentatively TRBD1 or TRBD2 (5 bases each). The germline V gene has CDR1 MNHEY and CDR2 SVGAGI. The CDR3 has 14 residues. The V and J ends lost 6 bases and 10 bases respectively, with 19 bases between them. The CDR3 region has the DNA TGTGCCAGCAGGCCACCCGGGACGCCAGGCGAGCAGTTCTTC. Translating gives CASRPPGTPGEQFF.

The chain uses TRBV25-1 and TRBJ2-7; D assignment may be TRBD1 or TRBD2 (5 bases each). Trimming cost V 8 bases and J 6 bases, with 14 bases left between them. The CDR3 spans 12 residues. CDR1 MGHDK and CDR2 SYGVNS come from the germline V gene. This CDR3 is CASQRGVGEQYF. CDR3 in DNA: TGTGCCAGCCAGAGAGGGGTAGGCGAGCAGTACTTC.

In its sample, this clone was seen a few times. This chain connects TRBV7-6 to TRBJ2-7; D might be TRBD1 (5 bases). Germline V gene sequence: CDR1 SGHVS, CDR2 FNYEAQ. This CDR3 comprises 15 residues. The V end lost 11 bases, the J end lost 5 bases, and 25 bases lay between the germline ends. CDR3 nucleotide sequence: TGTGCCGTTTCATCTGGGGCGCCGGGTATCAACGAGCAGTACTTC. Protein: CAVSSGAPGINEQYF.

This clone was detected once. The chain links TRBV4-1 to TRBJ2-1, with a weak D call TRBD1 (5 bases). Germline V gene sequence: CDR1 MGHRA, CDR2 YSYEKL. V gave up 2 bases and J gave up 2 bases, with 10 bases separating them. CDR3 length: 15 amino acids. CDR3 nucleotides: TGCGCCAGCAGCCAATCAGGGATCGCCTACAATGAGCAGTTCTTC. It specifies CASSQSGIAYNEQFF.

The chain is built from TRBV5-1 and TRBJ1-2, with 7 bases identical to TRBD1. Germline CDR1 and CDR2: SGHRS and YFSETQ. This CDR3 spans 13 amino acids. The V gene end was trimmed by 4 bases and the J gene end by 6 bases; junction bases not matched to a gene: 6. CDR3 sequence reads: CASSRGTGDGYTF. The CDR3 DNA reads TGCGCCAGCAGCAGGGGCACAGGGGATGGCTACACCTTC.

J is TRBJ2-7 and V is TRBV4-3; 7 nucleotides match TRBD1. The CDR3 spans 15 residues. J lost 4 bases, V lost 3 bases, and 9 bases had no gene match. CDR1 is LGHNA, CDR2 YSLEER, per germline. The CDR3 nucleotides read TGCGCCAGCAGCCAGAGAGAGGGGGCCTTATACGAGCAGTACTTC. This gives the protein CASSQREGALYEQYF.

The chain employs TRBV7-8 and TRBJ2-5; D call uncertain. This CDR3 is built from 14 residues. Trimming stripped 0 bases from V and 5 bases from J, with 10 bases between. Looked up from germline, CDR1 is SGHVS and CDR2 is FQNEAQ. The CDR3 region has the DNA TGTGCCAGCAGCTTAGCTCGTCTAGGGGAGACCCAGTACTTC. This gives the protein CASSLARLGETQYF. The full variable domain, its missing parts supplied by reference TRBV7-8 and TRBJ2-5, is GAGVSQSPRYKVAKRGQDVALRCDPISGHVSLFWYQQALGQGPEFLTYFQNEAQLDKSGLPSDRFFAERPEGSVSTLKIQRTQQEDSAVYLCASSLARLGETQYFGPGTRLLVL.

The CDR3 spells CASSEVSYNEQFF. The CDR3 bases are TGTGCCTCCAGCGAGGTCTCCTACAATGAGCAGTTCTTC. V is TRBV19 and J is TRBJ2-1; D remains ambiguous. CDR1 LNHDA and CDR2 SQIVND come from the germline V gene (reference sequence). This CDR3 is built from 13 residues. V lost 11 bases, J lost 0 bases, and 11 bases lay in between.

The CDR3 nucleotides read TGTGCCAGCAGCATCCGGGGCTCTGGAAACACCATATATTTT. Translation gives CASSIRGSGNTIYF. The genes are TRBV7-2 and TRBJ1-3; D is undetermined. Germline V gene data show CDR1 as SGHTA and CDR2 as FQGNSA. The CDR3 is 14 amino acids. V lost 5 bases, J lost 0 bases, and 8 bases lay in between.

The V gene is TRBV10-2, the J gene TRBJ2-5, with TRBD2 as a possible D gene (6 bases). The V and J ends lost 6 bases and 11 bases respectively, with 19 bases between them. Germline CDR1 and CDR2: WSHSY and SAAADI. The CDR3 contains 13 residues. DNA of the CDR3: TGCGCCAGCAGCCATCAGGCCCCGGGGGAGCAGTACTTC. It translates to CASSHQAPGEQYF.

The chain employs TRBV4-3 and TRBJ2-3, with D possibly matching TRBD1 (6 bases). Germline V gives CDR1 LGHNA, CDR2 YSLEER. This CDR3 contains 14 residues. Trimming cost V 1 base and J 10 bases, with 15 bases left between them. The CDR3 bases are TGCGCCAGCAGCCAAGGGCAGGGGCTAGAGGCGCAGTATTTT. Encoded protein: CASSQGQGLEAQYF.

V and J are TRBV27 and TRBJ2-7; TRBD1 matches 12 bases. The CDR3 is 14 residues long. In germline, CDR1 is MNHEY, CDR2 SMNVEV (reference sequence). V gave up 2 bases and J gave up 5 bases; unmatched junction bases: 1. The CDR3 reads CASSLRDRGHEQYF. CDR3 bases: TGTGCCAGCAGTTTACGGGACAGGGGGCACGAGCAGTACTTC.

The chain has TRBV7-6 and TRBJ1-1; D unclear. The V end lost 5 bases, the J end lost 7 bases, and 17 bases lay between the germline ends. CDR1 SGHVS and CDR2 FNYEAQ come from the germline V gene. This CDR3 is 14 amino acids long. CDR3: CASSHGVQPGEAFF. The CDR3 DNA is TGTGCCAGCAGCCACGGGGTTCAACCGGGTGAAGCTTTCTTT.

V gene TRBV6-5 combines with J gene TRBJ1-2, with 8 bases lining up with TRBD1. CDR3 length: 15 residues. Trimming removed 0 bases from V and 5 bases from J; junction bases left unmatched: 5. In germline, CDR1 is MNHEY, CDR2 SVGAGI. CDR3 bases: TGTGCCAGCAGTTACTCGGACAGGGCAGGATATGGCTACACCTTC. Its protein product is CASSYSDRAGYGYTF.

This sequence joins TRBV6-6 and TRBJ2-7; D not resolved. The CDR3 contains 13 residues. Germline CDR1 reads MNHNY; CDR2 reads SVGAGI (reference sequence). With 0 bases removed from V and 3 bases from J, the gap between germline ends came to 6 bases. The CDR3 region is CASSYSDGYEQYF. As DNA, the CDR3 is TGTGCCAGCAGTTACTCGGACGGCTACGAGCAGTACTTC.

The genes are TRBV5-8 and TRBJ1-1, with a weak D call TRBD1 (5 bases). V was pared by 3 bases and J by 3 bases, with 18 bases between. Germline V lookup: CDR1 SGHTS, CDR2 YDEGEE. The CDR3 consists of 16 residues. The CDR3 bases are TGTGCCAGCAGCTCGGGGGGAAAGGTGTACGACACTGAAGCTTTCTTT. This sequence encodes CASSSGGKVYDTEAFF.

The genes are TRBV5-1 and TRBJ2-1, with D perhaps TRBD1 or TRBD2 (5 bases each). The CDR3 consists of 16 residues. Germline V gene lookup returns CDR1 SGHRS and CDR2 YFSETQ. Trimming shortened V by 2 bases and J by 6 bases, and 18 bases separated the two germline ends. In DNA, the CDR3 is TGCGCCAGCAGCTTCCCCGGGACCGGAGATCCCAATGAGCAGTTCTTC. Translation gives CASSFPGTGDPNEQFF.

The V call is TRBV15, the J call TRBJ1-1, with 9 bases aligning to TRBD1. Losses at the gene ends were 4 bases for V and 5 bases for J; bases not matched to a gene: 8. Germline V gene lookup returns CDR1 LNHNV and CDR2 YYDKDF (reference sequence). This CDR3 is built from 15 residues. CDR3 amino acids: CATSIKTGGWTEAFF. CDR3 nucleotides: TGTGCCACCAGCATCAAAACAGGGGGCTGGACTGAAGCTTTCTTT. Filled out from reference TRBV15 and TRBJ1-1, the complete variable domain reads DAMVIQNPRYQVTQFGKPVTLSCSQTLNHNVMYWYQQKSSQAPKLLFHYYDKDFNNEADTPDNFQSRRPNTSFCFLDIRSPGLGDTAMYLCATSIKTGGWTEAFFGQGTRLTVV.

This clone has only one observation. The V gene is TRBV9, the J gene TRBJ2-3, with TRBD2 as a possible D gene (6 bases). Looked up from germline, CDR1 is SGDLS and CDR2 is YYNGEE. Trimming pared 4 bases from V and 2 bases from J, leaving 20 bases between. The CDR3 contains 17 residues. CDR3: CASSPRKRAIITDTQYF. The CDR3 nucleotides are TGTGCCAGCAGCCCCAGGAAGCGGGCGATAATCACAGATACGCAGTATTTT.

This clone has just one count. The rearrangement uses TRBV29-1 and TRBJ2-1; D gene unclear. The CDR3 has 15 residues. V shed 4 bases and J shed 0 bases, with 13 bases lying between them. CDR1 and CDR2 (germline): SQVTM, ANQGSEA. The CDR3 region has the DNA TGCAGCGTTGTCGGCGGCCTAAACTCCTACAATGAGCAGTTCTTC. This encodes CSVVGGLNSYNEQFF.

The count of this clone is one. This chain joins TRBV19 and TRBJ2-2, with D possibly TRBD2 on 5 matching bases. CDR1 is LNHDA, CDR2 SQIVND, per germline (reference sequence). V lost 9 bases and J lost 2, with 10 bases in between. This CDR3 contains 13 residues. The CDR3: CASRGPNTGELFF. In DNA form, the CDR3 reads TGTGCCAGCAGAGGGCCAAACACCGGGGAGCTGTTTTTT.

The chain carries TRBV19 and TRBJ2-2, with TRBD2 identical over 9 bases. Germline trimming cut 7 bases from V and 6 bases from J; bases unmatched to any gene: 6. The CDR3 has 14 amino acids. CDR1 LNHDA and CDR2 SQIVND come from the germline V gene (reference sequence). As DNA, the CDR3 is TGTGCCAGTATCGGTAGCGGGAGCCCCGGGGAGCTGTTTTTT. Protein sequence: CASIGSGSPGELFF.

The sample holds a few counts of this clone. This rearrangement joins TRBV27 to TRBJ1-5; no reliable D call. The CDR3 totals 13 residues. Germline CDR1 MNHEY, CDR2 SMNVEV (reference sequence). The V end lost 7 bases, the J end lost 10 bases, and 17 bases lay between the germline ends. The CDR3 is CASTWQVGRPQHF. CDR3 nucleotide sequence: TGTGCCAGCACCTGGCAGGTCGGGCGCCCCCAGCATTTT.

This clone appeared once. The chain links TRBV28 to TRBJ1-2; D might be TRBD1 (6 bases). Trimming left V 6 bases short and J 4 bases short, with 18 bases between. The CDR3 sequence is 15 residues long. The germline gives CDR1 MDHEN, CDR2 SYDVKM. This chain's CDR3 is CASSYDQGLRYGYTF. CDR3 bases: TGTGCCAGCAGCTATGACCAGGGGTTGCGCTATGGCTACACCTTC.

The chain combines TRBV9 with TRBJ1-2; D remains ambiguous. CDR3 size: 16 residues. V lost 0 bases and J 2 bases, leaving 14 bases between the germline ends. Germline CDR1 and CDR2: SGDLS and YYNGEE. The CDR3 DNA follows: TGTGCCAGCAGCGTAGGAGATGTGGGCACGAACTATGGCTACACCTTC. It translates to CASSVGDVGTNYGYTF.

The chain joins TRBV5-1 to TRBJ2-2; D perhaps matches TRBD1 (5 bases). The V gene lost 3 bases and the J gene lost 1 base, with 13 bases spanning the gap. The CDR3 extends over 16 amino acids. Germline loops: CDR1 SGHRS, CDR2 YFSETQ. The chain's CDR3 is CASSSQQVMNTGELFF. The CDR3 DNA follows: TGCGCCAGCAGCTCCCAACAGGTGATGAACACCGGGGAGCTGTTTTTT.

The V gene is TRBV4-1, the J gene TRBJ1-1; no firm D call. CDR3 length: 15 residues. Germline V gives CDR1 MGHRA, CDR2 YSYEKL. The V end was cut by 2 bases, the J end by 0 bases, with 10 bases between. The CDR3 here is CASSQFFRVNTEAFF. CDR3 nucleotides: TGCGCCAGCAGCCAATTTTTTCGGGTGAACACTGAAGCTTTCTTT.

The CDR3 bases are TGTGCCAGCAGCTTAGGGGAGGGGGCGGACTATGGCTACACCTTC. This sequence encodes CASSLGEGADYGYTF. This chain connects TRBV7-9 to TRBJ1-2; 7 bases line up with TRBD1. CDR1 SEHNR and CDR2 FQNEAQ come from the germline V gene (reference sequence). V shed 1 base and J 3 bases; nucleotides not matched to a gene: 5. The length of the CDR3 is 15 residues.

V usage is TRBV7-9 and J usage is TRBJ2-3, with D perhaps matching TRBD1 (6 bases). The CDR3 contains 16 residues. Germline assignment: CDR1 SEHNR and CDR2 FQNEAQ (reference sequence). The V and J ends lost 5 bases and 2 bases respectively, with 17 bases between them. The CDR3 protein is CASSTVARDNTDTQYF. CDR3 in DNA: TGTGCCAGCAGCACCGTAGCCCGGGACAACACAGATACGCAGTATTTT.